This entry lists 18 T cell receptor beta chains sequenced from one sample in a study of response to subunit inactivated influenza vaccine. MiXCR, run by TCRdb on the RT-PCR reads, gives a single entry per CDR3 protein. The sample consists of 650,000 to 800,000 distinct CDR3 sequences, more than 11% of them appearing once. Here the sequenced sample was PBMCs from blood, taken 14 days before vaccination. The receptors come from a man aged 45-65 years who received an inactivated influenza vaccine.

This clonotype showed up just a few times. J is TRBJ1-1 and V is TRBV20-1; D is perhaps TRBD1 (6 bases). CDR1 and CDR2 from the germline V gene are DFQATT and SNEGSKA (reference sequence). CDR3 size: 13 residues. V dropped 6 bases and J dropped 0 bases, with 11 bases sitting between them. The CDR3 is CSARDTLNTEAFF. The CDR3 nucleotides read TGCAGTGCCCGGGACACCTTGAACACTGAAGCTTTCTTT.

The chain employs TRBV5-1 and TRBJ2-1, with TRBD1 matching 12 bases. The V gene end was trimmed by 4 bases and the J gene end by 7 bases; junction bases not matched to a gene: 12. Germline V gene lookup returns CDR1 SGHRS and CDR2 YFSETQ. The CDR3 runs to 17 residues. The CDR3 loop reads CASSLSGTGGAGNEQFF. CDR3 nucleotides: TGCGCCAGCAGCCTCTCCGGGACAGGGGGCGCGGGTAATGAGCAGTTCTTC. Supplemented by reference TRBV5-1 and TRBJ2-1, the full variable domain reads KAGVTQTPRYLIKTRGQQVTLSCSPISGHRSVSWYQQTPGQGLQFLFEYFSETQRNKGNFPGRFSGRQFSNSRSEMNVSTLELGDSALYLCASSLSGTGGAGNEQFFGPGTRLTVL.

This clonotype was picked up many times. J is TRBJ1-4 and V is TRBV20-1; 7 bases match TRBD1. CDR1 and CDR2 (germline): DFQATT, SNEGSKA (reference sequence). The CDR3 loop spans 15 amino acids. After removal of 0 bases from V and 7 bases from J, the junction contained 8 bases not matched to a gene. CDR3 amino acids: CSARDLSQGIEKLFF. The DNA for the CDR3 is TGCAGTGCTAGAGATCTCTCACAGGGGATTGAAAAACTGTTTTTT.

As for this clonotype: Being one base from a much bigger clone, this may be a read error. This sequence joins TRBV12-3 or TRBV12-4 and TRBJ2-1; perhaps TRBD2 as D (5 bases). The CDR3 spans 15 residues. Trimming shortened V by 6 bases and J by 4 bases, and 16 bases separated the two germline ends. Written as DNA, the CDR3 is TGTGCCAGCAGGCAACACGTGGCGGGTTACAATGAGCAGTTCTTC. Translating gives CASRQHVAGYNEQFF.

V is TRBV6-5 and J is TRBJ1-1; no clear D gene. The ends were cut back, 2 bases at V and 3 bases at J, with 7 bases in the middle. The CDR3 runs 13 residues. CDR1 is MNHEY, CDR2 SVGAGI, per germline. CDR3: CASSYGRYTEAFF. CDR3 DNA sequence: TGTGCCAGCAGTTACGGCAGGTACACTGAAGCTTTCTTT.

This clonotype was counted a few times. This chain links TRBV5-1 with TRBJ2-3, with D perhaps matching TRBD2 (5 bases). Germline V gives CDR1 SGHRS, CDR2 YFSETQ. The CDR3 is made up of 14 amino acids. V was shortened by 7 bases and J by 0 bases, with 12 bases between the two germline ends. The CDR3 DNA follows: TGCGCCAGCCAGACTTCGGGGAGCACAGATACGCAGTATTTT. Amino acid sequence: CASQTSGSTDTQYF.

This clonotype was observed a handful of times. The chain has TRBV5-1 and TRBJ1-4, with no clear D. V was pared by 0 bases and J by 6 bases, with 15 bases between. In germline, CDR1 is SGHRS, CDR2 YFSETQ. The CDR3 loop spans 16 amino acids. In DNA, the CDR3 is TGCGCCAGCAGCTTGGACCCGGCGGTTTCTTATGAAAAACTGTTTTTT. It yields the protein CASSLDPAVSYEKLFF.

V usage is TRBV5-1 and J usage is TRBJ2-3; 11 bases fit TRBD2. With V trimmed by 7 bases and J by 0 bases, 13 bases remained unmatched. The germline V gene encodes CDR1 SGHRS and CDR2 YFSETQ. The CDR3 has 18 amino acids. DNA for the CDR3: TGCGCCAGCGGCCTCCCTAGCGGGGGGTTCCCTAGCACAGATACGCAGTATTTT. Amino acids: CASGLPSGGFPSTDTQYF.

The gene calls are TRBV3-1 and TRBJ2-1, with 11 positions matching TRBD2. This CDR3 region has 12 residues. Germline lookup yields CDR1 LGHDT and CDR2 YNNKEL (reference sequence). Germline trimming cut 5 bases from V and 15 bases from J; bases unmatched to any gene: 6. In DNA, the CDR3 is TGTGCCAGCAGCTTACTAGCGGGGGTACTGTTCTTC. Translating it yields CASSLLAGVLFF.

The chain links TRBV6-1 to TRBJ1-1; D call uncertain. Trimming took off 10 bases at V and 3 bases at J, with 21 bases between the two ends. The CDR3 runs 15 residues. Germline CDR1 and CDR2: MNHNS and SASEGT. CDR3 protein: CATQRSFLLDTEAFF. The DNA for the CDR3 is TGTGCCACCCAACGGTCATTCCTCTTAGACACTGAAGCTTTCTTT.

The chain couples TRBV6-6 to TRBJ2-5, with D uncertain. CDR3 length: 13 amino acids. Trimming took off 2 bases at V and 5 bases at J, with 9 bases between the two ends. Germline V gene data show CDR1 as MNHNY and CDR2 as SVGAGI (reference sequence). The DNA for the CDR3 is TGTGCCAGCAGTTACCCGAGGTGGGAGACCCAGTACTTC. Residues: CASSYPRWETQYF.

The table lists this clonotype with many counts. The CDR3 nucleotides are TGCAGCGTCGTTTGGACAGACTCCTACGAGCAGTACTTC. The encoded protein is CSVVWTDSYEQYF. The gene calls are TRBV29-1 and TRBJ2-7; maybe TRBD1 (6 bases). Germline V gene data show CDR1 as SQVTM and CDR2 as ANQGSEA. Trimming took off 6 bases at V and 0 bases at J, with 12 bases between the two ends. The CDR3 is 13 residues long.

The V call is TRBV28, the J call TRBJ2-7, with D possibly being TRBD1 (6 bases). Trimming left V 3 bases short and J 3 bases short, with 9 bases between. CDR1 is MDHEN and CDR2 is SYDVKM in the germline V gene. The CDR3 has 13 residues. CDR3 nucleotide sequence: TGTGCCAGCAGTTTGCCACAGGGCTACGAGCAGTACTTC. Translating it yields CASSLPQGYEQYF.

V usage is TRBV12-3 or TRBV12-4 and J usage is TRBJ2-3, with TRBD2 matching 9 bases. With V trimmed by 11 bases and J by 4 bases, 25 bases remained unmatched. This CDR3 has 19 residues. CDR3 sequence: CAFCRNPYKREVLPDTQYF. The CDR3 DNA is TGTGCCTTCTGCCGAAACCCTTATAAGCGGGAGGTCTTGCCAGATACGCAGTATTTT.

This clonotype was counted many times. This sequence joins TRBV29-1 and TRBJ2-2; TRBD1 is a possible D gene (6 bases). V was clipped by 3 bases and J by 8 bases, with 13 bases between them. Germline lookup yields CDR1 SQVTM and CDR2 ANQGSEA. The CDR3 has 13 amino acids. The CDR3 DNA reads TGCAGCGTTGATCGGGCAGGGGCAGGGGAGCTGTTTTTT. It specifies CSVDRAGAGELFF.

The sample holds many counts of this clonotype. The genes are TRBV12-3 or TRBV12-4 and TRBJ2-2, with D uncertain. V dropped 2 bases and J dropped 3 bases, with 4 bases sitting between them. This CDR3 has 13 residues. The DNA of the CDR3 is TGTGCCAGCAGTTTAAGAGACACCGGGGAGCTGTTTTTT. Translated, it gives CASSLRDTGELFF.

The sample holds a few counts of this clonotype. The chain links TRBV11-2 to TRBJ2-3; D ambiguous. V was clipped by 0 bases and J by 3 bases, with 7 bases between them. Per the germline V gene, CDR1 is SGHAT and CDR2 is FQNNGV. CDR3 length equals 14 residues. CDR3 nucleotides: TGTGCCAGCAGCTTAGATTCTATTACAGATACGCAGTATTTT. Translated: CASSLDSITDTQYF.

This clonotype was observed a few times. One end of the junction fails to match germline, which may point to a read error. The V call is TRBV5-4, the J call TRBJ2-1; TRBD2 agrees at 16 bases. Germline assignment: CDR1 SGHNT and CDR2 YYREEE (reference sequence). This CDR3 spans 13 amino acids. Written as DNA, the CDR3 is TGTGCCAGTTCGGGACTAGCGGGAGGGCAGGTGATCTTC. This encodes CASSGLAGGQVIF. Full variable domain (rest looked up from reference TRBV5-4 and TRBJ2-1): ETGVTQSPTHLIKTRGQQVTLRCSSQSGHNTVSWYQQALGQGPQFIFQYYREEENGRGNFPPRFSGLQFPNYSSELNVNALELDDSALYLCASSGLAGGQVIFGPGTRLTVL.